A selection of T cell receptor beta chains follows, all from one sample in a study of beta chain features in type 1 diabetes. Only in-frame clones appear in the TCRdb table, and some are missing; sequencing was by immunoSEQ multiplex PCR. The sample has 15,000 to 18,000 clones, roughly 44% seen once. Sequencing was carried out using stem cell memory CD4+ T cells from blood. These receptors were taken from a woman aged 40-49 years in good health. Each CDR3 is given with its conserved first and last residue. The D gene is left open where the match is weak. The size field is filled for only some rows; it gives once, few, many or a size class.

>TRBV15|TRBJ2-4|.|TRBD2
CATSREGRGGIQYF
TGTGCCACCAGCAGAGAGGGGCGGGGGGGCATTCAGTACTTC
>TRBV23-1|TRBJ2-3|.|.
CASSHWEVDTQYF
TGCGCCAGCAGTCATTGGGAGGTAGATACGCAGTATTTT
>TRBV5-4|TRBJ1-4|few|.
CASSSSRGDGNEKLFF
TGTGCCAGCAGCTCGAGTCGAGGTGATGGTAATGAAAAACTGTTTTTT
>TRBV9|TRBJ2-3|.|.
CASSVGSSGRTDTQYF
TGTGCCAGCAGCGTAGGGAGTAGCGGCCGTACAGATACGCAGTATTTT
>TRBV5-8|TRBJ2-3|.|TRBD2
CASSRQGLAGGWSTDTQYF
TGTGCCAGCAGCCGGCAAGGACTAGCGGGGGGGTGGAGCACAGATACGCAGTATTTT
>TRBV6-6|TRBJ1-2|.|TRBD1
CASSYAGQGLGCTF
TGTGCCAGCAGTTACGCGGGACAGGGCTTAGGTTGCACCTTC
>TRBV5-8|TRBJ1-3|.|.
CASSLDSSGNTIYF
TGTGCCAGCAGCTTGGACAGCTCTGGAAACACCATATATTTT
>TRBV2|TRBJ1-2|.|.
CASSEAGTGGYTF
TGTGCCAGCAGTGAAGCCGGCACAGGGGGCTACACCTTC
>TRBV6-6|TRBJ2-2|.|TRBD1
CASSTTGSTGELFF
TGTGCCAGCAGCACGACAGGGAGCACCGGGGAGCTGTTTTTT
>TRBV4-3|TRBJ2-2|.|.
CASSQGLAGTGELFF
TGCGCCAGCAGCCAAGGTCTGGCGGGTACCGGGGAGCTGTTTTTT
>TRBV2|TRBJ2-3|.|TRBD1
CASLRQGATDTQYF
TGTGCCAGCTTAAGACAGGGGGCAACAGATACGCAGTATTTT
>TRBV11-2|TRBJ2-6|.|.
CASSSRGGSAGANVLTF
TGTGCCAGCAGCTCTAGGGGGGGGTCCGCTGGGGCCAACGTCCTGACTTTC
>TRBV27|TRBJ1-3|.|.
CASSSKGVSGNTIYF
TGTGCCAGCAGTTCCAAGGGGGTATCTGGAAACACCATATATTTT
>TRBV7-2|TRBJ1-2|.|.
CASSHSGVRANYGYTF
TGTGCCAGCAGCCACAGTGGAGTCAGGGCTAACTATGGCTACACCTTC
>TRBV7-2|TRBJ2-1|few|.
CASSFTGYGSHNEQFF
TGTGCCAGCAGCTTTACAGGGTATGGGTCACACAATGAGCAGTTCTTC
>TRBV5-8|TRBJ1-2|.|.
CASSHLWAGSNYGYTF
TGTGCCAGCAGCCACCTTTGGGCAGGTTCTAACTATGGCTACACCTTC
>TRBV7-2|TRBJ2-2|.|.
CASSLISTGELFF
TGTGCCAGCAGCTTAATCAGCACCGGGGAGCTGTTTTTT
>TRBV5-1|TRBJ2-6|medium-sized|.
CASKQGIGANVLTF
TGCGCCAGCAAACAGGGAATTGGGGCCAACGTCCTGACTTTC
>TRBV12-5|TRBJ2-2|.|.
CASGLESGRLFF
TGTGCTAGTGGTCTTGAGTCGGGGAGGCTGTTTTTT
>TRBV4-3|TRBJ2-5|.|TRBD2
CASSQAGTSQETQYF
TGCGCCAGCAGCCAAGCCGGGACTAGCCAAGAGACCCAGTACTTC
>TRBV19|TRBJ2-7|few|.
CASSSIGGGEQYF
TGTGCCAGTAGTTCAATCGGGGGAGGCGAGCAGTACTTC
>TRBV4-1|TRBJ2-1|.|.
CASSQVPGSTYNEQFF
TGCGCCAGCAGCCAAGTCCCGGGTAGTACCTACAATGAGCAGTTCTTC
>TRBV18|TRBJ1-1|.|TRBD1
CASSPLEGATEAFF
TGTGCCAGCTCACCCCTGGAGGGGGCCACTGAAGCTTTCTTT
>TRBV27|TRBJ2-2|.|.
CASSVGAVGELFF
TGTGCCAGCAGCGTGGGGGCGGTCGGGGAGCTGTTTTTT
>TRBV23-1|TRBJ1-3|.|TRBD1
CASSQPQGARNTIYF
TGCGCCAGCAGTCAACCCCAGGGGGCTAGAAACACCATATATTTT
>TRBV19|TRBJ2-1|once|TRBD2
CASSMRLAGYNEQFF
TGTGCCAGTAGTATGAGGCTAGCGGGGTACAATGAGCAGTTCTTC
>TRBV29-1|TRBJ2-4|few|.
CSVVLWALTLAKNIQYF
TGCAGCGTTGTTTTGTGGGCTCTTACCCTAGCCAAAAACATTCAGTACTTC
>TRBV19|TRBJ2-6|few|.
CASSIYRPSSGANVLTF
TGTGCCAGTAGTATCTACAGGCCCTCCTCTGGGGCCAACGTCCTGACTTTC
>TRBV19|TRBJ2-7|few|.
CASQRQGGTDSYEQYF
TGTGCCAGTCAGAGGCAAGGCGGGACAGACTCCTACGAGCAGTACTTC